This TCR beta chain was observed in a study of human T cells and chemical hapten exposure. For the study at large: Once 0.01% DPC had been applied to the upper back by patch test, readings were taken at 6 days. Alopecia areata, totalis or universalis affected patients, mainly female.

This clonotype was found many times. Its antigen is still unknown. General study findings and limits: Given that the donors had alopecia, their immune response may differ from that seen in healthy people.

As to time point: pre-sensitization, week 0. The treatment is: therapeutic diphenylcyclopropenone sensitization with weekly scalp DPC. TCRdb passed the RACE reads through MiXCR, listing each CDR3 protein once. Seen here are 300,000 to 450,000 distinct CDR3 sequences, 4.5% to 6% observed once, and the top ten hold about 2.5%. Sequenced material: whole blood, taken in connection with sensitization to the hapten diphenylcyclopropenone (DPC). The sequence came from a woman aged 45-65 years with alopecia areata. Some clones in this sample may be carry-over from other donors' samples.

The CDR3 DNA sequence: TGTGCCAGCTCACCACGCGAGGGCACAGATACGCAGTATTTT. Protein sequence: CASSPREGTDTQYF. J is TRBJ2-3 and V is TRBV18; unclear D gene. Per germline, CDR1 KGHSH and CDR2 LQKENI. The CDR3 is 14 residues long. V gave up 1 base and J gave up 1 base, with 6 bases separating them. Based on the CDR3 plus reference TRBV18 and TRBJ2-3, the full variable domain is NAGVMQNPRHLVRRRGQEARLRCSPMKGHSHVYWYRQLPEEGLKFMVYLQKENIIDESGMPKERFSAEFPKEGPSILRIQQVVRGDSAAYFCASSPREGTDTQYFGPGTRLTVL.